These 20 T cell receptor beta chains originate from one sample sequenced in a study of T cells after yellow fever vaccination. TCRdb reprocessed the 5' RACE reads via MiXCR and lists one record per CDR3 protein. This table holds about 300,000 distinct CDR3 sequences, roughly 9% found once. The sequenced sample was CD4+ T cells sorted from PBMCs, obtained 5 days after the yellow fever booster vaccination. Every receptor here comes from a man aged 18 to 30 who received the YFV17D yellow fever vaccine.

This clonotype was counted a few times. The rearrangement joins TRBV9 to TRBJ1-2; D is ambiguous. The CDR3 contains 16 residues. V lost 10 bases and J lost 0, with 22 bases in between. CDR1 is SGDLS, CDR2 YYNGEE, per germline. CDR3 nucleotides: TGTGCCGGCCCTCTAAGGCCCCTCGTCCCTAACTATGGCTACACCTTC. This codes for CAGPLRPLVPNYGYTF.

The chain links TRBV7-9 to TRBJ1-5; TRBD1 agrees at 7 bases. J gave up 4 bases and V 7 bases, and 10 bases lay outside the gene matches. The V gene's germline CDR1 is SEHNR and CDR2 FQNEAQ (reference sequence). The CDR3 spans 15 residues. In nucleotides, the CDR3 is TGTGCCAGCACCGAGGGGTCAGGGGGAAATCAGCCCCAGCATTTT. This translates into CASTEGSGGNQPQHF.

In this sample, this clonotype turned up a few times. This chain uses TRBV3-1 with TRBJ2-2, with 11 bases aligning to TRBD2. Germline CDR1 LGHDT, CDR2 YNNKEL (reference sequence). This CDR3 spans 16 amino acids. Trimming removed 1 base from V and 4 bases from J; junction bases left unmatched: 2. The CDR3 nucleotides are TGTGCCAGCAGCCAAGCTACTAGCGGGGGCACCGGGGAGCTGTTTTTT. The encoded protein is CASSQATSGGTGELFF.

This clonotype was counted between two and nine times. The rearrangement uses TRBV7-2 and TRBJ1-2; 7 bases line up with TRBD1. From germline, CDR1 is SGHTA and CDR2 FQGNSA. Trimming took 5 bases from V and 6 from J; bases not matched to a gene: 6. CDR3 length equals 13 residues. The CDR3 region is CASSRQGADGYTF. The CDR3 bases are TGTGCCAGCAGCCGACAGGGTGCGGATGGCTACACCTTC.

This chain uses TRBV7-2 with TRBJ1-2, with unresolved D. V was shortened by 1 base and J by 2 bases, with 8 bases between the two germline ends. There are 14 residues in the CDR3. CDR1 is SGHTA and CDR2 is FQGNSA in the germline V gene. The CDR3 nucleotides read TGTGCCAGCAGCTTAGGGGCCAGCAACTATGGCTACACCTTC. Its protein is CASSLGASNYGYTF.

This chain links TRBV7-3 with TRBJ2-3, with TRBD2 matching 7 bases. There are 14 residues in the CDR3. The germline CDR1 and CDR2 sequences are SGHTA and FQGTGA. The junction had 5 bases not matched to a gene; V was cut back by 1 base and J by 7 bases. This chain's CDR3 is CASSLSAGDYTQYF. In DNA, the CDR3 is TGTGCCAGCAGCTTAAGCGCGGGGGATTATACGCAGTATTTT.

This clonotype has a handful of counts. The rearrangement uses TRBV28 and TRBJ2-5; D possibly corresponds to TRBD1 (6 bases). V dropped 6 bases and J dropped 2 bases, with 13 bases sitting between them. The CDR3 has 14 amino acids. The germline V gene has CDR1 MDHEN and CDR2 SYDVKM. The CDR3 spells CASSEGQTQETQYF. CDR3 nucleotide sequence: TGTGCCAGCAGCGAGGGACAAACGCAAGAGACCCAGTACTTC.

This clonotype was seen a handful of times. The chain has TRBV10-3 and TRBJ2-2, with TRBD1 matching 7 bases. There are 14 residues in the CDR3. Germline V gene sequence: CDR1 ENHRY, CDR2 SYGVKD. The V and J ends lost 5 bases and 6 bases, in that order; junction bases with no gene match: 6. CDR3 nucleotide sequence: TGTGCCATCAGTAACGACAGGGATGCCGGGGAGCTGTTTTTT. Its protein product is CAISNDRDAGELFF.

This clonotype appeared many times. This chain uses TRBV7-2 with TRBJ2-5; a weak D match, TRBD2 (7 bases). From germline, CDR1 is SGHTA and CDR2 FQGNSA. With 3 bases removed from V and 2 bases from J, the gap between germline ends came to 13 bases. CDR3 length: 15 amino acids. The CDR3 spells CASSFGGAGQETQYF. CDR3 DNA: TGTGCCAGCAGCTTTGGGGGGGCCGGGCAAGAGACCCAGTACTTC.

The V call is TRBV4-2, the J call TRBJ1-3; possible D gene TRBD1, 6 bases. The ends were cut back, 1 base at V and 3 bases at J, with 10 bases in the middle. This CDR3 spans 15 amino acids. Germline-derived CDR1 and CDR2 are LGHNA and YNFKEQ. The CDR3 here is CASSQGSGDGNTIYF. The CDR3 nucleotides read TGTGCCAGCAGCCAAGGATCAGGGGATGGAAACACCATATATTTT.

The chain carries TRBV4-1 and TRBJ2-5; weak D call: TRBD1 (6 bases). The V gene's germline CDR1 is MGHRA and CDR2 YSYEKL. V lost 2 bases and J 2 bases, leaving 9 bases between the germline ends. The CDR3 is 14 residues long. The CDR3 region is CASSQQGFQETQYF. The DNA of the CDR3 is TGCGCCAGCAGCCAACAGGGGTTTCAAGAGACCCAGTACTTC.

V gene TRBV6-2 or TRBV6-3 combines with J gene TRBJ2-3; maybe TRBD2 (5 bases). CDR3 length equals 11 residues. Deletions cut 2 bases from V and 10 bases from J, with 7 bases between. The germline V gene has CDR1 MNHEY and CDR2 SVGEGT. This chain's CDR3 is CASSYHGAQYF. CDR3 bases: TGTGCCAGCAGTTACCACGGGGCGCAGTATTTT.

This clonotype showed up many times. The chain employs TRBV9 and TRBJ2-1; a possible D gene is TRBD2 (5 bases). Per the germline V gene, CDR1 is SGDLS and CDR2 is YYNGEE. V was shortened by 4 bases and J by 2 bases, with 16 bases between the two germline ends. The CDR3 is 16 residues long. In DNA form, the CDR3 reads TGTGCCAGCAGCCCCTACTTAGGGAGCACCTACAATGAGCAGTTCTTC. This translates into CASSPYLGSTYNEQFF.

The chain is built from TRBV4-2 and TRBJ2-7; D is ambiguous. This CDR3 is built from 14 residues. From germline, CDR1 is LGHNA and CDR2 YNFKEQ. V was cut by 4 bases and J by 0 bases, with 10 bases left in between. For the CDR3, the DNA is TGTGCCAGCAGCCGAACAACTGTCTCCTACGAGCAGTACTTC. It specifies CASSRTTVSYEQYF.

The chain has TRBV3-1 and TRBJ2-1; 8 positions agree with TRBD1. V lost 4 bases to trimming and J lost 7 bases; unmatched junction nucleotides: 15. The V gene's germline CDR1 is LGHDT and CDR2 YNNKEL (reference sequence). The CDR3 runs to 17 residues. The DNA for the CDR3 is TGTGCCAGCAGCCGCCTAGGAGGGCAGGGGGCAGGGAATGAGCAGTTCTTC. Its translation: CASSRLGGQGAGNEQFF.

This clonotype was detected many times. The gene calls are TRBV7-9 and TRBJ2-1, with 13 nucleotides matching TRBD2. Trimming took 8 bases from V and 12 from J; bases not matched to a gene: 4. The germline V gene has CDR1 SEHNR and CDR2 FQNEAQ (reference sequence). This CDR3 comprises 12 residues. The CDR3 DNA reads TGTGCCAGCGGACTAGCGGGGGTGGGGCAGTTCTTC. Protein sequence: CASGLAGVGQFF.

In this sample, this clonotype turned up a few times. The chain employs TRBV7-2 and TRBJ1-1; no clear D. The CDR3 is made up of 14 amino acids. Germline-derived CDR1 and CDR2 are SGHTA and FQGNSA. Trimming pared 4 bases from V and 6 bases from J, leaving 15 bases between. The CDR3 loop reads CASSSARAAAEAFF. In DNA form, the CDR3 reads TGTGCCAGCAGCTCGGCAAGGGCGGCGGCTGAAGCTTTCTTT.

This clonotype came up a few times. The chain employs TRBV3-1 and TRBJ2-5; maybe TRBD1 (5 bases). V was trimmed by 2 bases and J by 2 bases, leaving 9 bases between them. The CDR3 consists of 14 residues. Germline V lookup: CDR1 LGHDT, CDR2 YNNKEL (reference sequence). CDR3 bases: TGTGCCAGCAGCCAATTGCGACAGCAAGAGACCCAGTACTTC. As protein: CASSQLRQQETQYF.

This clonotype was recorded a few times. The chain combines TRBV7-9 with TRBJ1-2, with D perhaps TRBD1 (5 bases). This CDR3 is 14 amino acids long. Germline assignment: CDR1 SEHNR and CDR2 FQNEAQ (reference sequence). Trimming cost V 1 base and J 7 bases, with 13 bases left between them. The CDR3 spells CASSLEHRGPGYTF. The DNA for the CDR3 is TGTGCCAGCAGCTTAGAACATCGGGGACCTGGCTACACCTTC.

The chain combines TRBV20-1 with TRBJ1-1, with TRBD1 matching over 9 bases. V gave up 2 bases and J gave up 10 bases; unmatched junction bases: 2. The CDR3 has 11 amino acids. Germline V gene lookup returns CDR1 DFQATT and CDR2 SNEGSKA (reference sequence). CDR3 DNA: TGCAGTGCTAGATCGGACAGGGGAGCTTTCTTT. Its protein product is CSARSDRGAFF.